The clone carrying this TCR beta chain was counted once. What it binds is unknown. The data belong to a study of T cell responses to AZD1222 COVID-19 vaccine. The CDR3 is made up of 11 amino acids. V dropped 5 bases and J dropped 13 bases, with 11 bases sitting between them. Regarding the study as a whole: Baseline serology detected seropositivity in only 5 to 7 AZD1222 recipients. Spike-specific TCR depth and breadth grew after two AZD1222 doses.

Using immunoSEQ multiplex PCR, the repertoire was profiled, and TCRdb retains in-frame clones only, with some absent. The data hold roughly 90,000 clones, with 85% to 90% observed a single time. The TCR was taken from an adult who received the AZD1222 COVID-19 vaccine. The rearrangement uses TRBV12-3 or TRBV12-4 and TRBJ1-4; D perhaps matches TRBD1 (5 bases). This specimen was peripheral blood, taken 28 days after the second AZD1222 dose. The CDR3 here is CASSPARVLFF. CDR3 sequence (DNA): TGTGCCAGCAGTCCGGCCAGGGTACTGTTTTTT.